What follows are 17 T cell receptor beta chains derived from one specimen sequenced in a study of blood T cell repertoires in COVID-19. Libraries were prepared by immunoSEQ multiplex PCR; TCRdb keeps only in-frame clonotypes and omits some of them. The sample has over 95,000 clones, approximately 79% seen once. Sequenced sample: peripheral blood. The source is a woman older than 75 with active or convalescent COVID-19.

The rearrangement joins TRBV24-1 to TRBJ2-1; TRBD2 agrees at 12 bases. The CDR3 is made up of 16 amino acids. The J segment lost 14 bases and the V segment lost 1 base, leaving 11 bases of the junction unmatched. Germline CDR1 is KGHDR and CDR2 is SFDVKD. The CDR3 loop reads CATSDFTSGRSGVKFF. The CDR3, as DNA: TGTGCCACCAGTGATTTCACTAGCGGGAGGTCCGGGGTCAAGTTCTTC.

The gene calls are TRBV10-2 and TRBJ1-1, with 7 bases fitting TRBD1. Trimming cost V 10 bases and J 3 bases; bases outside gene matches: 8. This CDR3 is built from 13 residues. Germline V gives CDR1 WSHSY, CDR2 SAAADI. The DNA of the CDR3 is TGCGCCACTAACAGGGGTGGCGACACTGAAGCTTTCTTT. Protein: CATNRGGDTEAFF.

The gene calls are TRBV6-6 and TRBJ2-7; 7 nucleotides align to TRBD2. Germline assignment: CDR1 MNHNY and CDR2 SVGAGI (reference sequence). The length of the CDR3 is 16 residues. The V segment lost 0 bases and the J segment 3 bases; nucleotides outside the gene matches: 8. The DNA for the CDR3 is TGTGCCAGCAGTTACTCGGGGGGGGGTTTCGGCTACGAGCAGTACTTC. As protein: CASSYSGGGFGYEQYF.

This sequence joins TRBV3-1 (or the pseudogene TRBV3-2) and TRBJ2-5; possible D gene TRBD1, 6 bases. V dropped 2 bases and J dropped 1 base, with 8 bases sitting between them. CDR3 length: 14 residues. Looked up from germline, CDR1 is LGHDT and CDR2 is YNNKEL (reference sequence). The CDR3 DNA is TGTGCCAGCAGCCAACAGGGGCCCCAAGAGACCCAGTACTTC. Translating gives CASSQQGPQETQYF.

V and J are TRBV30 and TRBJ1-3, with 9 positions matching TRBD1. V was clipped by 2 bases and J by 2 bases; unmatched bases: 10. This CDR3 has 17 amino acids. CDR1 is GTSNPN and CDR2 is SVGIG in the germline V gene (reference sequence). CDR3 residues: CAWSPPPGQGPGNTIYF. The CDR3 nucleotides read TGTGCCTGGAGTCCCCCGCCGGGACAGGGCCCTGGAAACACCATATATTTT. Together with reference TRBV30 and TRBJ1-3, the CDR3 gives the full variable domain: SQTIHQWPATLVQPVGSPLSLECTVEGTSNPNLYWYRQAAGRGLQLLFYSVGIGQISSEVPQNLSASRPQDRQFILSSKKLLLSDSGFYLCAWSPPPGQGPGNTIYFGEGSWLTVV.

The rearrangement links TRBV2 to TRBJ2-1, with D perhaps TRBD1 (6 bases). V gave up 3 bases and J gave up 9 bases, with 12 bases separating them. The germline V gene has CDR1 SNHLY and CDR2 FYNNEI. The CDR3 is 13 residues long. CDR3 sequence: CASSEAQGGEQFF. CDR3 in DNA: TGTGCCAGCAGTGAGGCACAGGGTGGTGAGCAGTTCTTC.

Concerning this clone: An end of the junction does not agree with germline; a read error may underlie this. V gene TRBV5-1 combines with J gene TRBJ2-3; 13 nucleotides match TRBD2. Germline V lookup: CDR1 SGHRS, CDR2 YFSETQ. This CDR3 comprises 15 residues. This CDR3 is CASSPRTSGGDTQYF. CDR3 sequence (DNA): TGTGCCAGCAGCCCGCGGACTAGCGGGGGTGATACGCAGTATTTT.

The genes are TRBV2 and TRBJ2-2; 9 bases line up with TRBD2. This CDR3 is 16 amino acids long. With 2 bases clipped from V and 7 bases from J, the junction kept 8 bases outside the gene matches. From germline, CDR1 is SNHLY and CDR2 FYNNEI. The CDR3 DNA follows: TGTGCCAGCAGTGAAAGCCTAGCGGGACTAGGCGGGGAGCTGTTTTTT. It encodes CASSESLAGLGGELFF. Filled out from reference TRBV2 and TRBJ2-2, the complete variable domain reads EPEVTQTPSHQVTQMGQEVILRCVPISNHLYFYWYRQILGQKVEFLVSFYNNEISEKSEIFDDQFSVERPDGSNFTLKIRSTKLEDSAMYFCASSESLAGLGGELFFGEGSRLTVL.

In this sample, this clone turned up a few times. V and J are TRBV6-5 and TRBJ1-4; 7 positions agree with TRBD1. Germline V lookup: CDR1 MNHEY, CDR2 SVGAGI. The CDR3 extends over 13 amino acids. Losses at the gene ends were 6 bases for V and 5 bases for J; bases not matched to a gene: 3. The DNA of the CDR3 is TGTGCCAGCAGACAGGGGACCAATGAAAAACTGTTTTTT. Translation: CASRQGTNEKLFF.

This clone came up many times. This sequence joins TRBV24-1 and TRBJ1-2, with D unclear. This CDR3 spans 10 amino acids. CDR1 KGHDR and CDR2 SFDVKD come from the germline V gene. Trimming left V 4 bases short and J 10 bases short, with 6 bases between. The CDR3 DNA reads as TGTGCCACCAGTGACGGAGTCTACACCTTC. Translated: CATSDGVYTF.

The chain recombines TRBV6-1 with TRBJ1-1; D is perhaps TRBD1 (6 bases). V was shortened by 0 bases and J by 11 bases, with 16 bases between the two germline ends. The V gene's germline CDR1 is MNHNS and CDR2 SASEGT. The CDR3 has 14 amino acids. The chain's CDR3 is CASSEAWDTLRAFF. CDR3 sequence (DNA): TGTGCCAGCAGTGAAGCGTGGGACACCCTTCGGGCTTTCTTT.

The chain is built from TRBV10-3 and TRBJ1-1; D unresolved. Germline V lookup: CDR1 ENHRY, CDR2 SYGVKD. V lost 4 bases, J lost 6 bases, and 6 bases lay in between. This CDR3 spans 11 amino acids. The CDR3 spells CAISGEAEAFF. Here the CDR3 DNA reads TGTGCCATCAGTGGGGAGGCTGAAGCTTTCTTT.

The chain links TRBV30 to TRBJ1-2, with 7 bases fitting TRBD1. The germline gives CDR1 GTSNPN, CDR2 SVGIG (reference sequence). With V trimmed by 8 bases and J by 4 bases, 7 bases remained unmatched. The CDR3 length is 12 residues. CDR3 nucleotide sequence: TGTGCCCGAGGGGACAGCTTCTATGGCTACACCTTC. Translation gives CARGDSFYGYTF.

J is TRBJ2-7 and V is TRBV29-1; 9 positions agree with TRBD1. Germline values: CDR1 SQVTM, CDR2 ANQGSEA. V lost 6 bases and J lost 6; bases outside the gene matches: 9. This CDR3 comprises 13 residues. The CDR3 nucleotides are TGCAGCGTCGTATGGGACAGGGCCCGCGAGCAGTACTTC. Translating it yields CSVVWDRAREQYF.

CDR3: CASSLSLYNEQFF. The CDR3 DNA is TGTGCCAGCAGCTTAAGCCTCTACAATGAGCAGTTCTTC. The chain is built from TRBV7-9 and TRBJ2-1; D is uncertain. This CDR3 is 13 amino acids long. V lost 2 bases, J lost 3 bases, and 5 bases lay in between. CDR1 and CDR2 (germline): SEHNR, FQNEAQ (reference sequence).

This clone has just one count. The genes are TRBV7-9 and TRBJ2-7, with no clear D. The V end was cut by 5 bases, the J end by 5 bases, with 10 bases between. Germline V CDR1 and CDR2: SEHNR, FQNEAQ (reference sequence). The CDR3 has 12 residues. The CDR3 DNA is TGTGCCAGCAGCATAGAGAGCGACGAGCAGTACTTC. This translates into CASSIESDEQYF.

The V gene is TRBV2, the J gene TRBJ2-2, with D unclear. The CDR3 consists of 13 residues. V lost 6 bases, J lost 5 bases, and 10 bases lay in between. Germline-derived CDR1 and CDR2 are SNHLY and FYNNEI. The CDR3 sequence is CASSRSETGELFF. The CDR3 DNA reads as TGTGCCAGCAGCCGCTCAGAAACCGGGGAGCTGTTTTTT.